This T cell receptor (beta chain) was found in a study of graft-versus-host responses after intestinal transplantation. Study-level information: Grafts that recipients had were multivisceral, liver-intestinal, or isolated intestinal transplants.

Germline V lookup: CDR1 SGHVT, CDR2 SQSDAQ. V was pared by 6 bases and J by 4 bases, with 10 bases between. The CDR3 sequence is 13 residues long. Note on this clone: The target antigen is unknown.

Profiling relied on immunoSEQ multiplex PCR, and the TCRdb table lists in-frame clones only, not all of them. The sample contains tens of thousands of clones, approximately 88% of which appear only once. To release intraepithelial and lamina propria lymphocytes, the graft tissue was processed. Study-level results: Recipient bone marrow held GvH clones, some seen earlier in ileum or blood. Maximum circulating GvH clone levels tracked with early post-transplant HvG decreases.

The source of this sequence is a human patient who received an intestinal transplant, so some T cells may come from the graft donor. Sequenced here: ileum tissue, sampled approximately 370 days after transplant. The chain uses TRBV7-4 and TRBJ1-5, with unresolved D. CDR3 loop: CASSLKANQPQHF. The CDR3 DNA reads TGTGCCAGCAGTTTAAAGGCTAATCAGCCCCAGCATTTT.